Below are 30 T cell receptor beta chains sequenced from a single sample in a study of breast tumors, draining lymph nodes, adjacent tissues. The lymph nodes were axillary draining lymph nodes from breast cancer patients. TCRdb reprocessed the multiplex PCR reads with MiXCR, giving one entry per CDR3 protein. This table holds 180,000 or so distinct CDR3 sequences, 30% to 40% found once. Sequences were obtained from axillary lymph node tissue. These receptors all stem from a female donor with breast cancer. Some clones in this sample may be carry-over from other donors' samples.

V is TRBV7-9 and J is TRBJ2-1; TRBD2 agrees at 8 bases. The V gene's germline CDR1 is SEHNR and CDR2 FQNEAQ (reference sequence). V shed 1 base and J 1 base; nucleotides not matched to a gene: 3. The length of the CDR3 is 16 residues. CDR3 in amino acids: CASSLDGGASYNEQFF. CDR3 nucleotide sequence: TGTGCCAGCAGCTTAGACGGGGGGGCTTCCTACAATGAGCAGTTCTTC.

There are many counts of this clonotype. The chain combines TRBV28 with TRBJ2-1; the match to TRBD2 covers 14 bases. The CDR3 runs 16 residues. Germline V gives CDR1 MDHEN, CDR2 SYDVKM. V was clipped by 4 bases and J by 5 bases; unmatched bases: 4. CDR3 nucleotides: TGTGCCAGCAGTTCCGGGACTAGCGGGGGACACAATGAGCAGTTCTTC. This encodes CASSSGTSGGHNEQFF.

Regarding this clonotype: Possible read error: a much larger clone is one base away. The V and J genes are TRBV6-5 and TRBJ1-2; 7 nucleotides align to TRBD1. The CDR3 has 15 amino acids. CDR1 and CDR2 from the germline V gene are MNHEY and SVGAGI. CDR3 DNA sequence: TGTGCCAGCAGTCACCGCCTGGGACAGCCTTATGGCCACACCTTC. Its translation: CASSHRLGQPYGHTF.

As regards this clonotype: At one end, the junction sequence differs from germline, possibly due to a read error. DNA for the CDR3: TGTGCCTGGAATCTCCGGGACAGGGACTCAGGGATCTTC. The encoded protein is CAWNLRDRDSGIF. This chain connects TRBV30 to TRBJ2-1; TRBD1 aligns across 9 bases. The CDR3 totals 13 residues. CDR1 and CDR2 from the germline V gene are GTSNPN and SVGIG (reference sequence).

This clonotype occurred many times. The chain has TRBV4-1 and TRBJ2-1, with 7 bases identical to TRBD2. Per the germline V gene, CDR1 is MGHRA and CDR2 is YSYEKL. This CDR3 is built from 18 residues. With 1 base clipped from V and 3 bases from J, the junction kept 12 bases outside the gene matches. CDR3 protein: CASSQVLGRGDLYNEQFF. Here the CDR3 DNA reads TGCGCCAGCAGCCAAGTCTTGGGACGGGGGGACCTCTACAATGAGCAGTTCTTC.

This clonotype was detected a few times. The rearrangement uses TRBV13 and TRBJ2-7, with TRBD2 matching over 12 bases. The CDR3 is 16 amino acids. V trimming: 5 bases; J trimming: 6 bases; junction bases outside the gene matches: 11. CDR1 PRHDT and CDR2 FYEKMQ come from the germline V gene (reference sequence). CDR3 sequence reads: CASSRPTSGGFGEQYF. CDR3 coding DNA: TGTGCCAGCAGCCGTCCTACTAGCGGGGGGTTTGGCGAGCAGTACTTC.

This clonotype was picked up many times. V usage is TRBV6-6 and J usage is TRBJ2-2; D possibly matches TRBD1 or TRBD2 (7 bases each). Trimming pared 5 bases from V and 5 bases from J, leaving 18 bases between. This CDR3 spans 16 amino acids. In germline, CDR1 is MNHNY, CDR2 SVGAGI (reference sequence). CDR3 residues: CASSVRGGSGTGELFF. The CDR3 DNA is TGTGCCAGCAGTGTCAGGGGGGGTTCGGGGACCGGGGAGCTGTTTTTT.

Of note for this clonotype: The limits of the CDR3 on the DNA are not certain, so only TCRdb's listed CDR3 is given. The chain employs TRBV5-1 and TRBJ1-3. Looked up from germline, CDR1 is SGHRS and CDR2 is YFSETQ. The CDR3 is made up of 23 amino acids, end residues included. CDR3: CASSLSHRIYNEQFFGPGNTIYF.

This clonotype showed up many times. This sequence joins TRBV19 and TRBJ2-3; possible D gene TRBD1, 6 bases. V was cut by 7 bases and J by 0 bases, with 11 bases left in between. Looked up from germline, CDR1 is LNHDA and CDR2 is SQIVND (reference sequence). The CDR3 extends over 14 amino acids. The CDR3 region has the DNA TGTGCCAGTAATAACAGGGCTAGCACAGATACGCAGTATTTT. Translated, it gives CASNNRASTDTQYF.

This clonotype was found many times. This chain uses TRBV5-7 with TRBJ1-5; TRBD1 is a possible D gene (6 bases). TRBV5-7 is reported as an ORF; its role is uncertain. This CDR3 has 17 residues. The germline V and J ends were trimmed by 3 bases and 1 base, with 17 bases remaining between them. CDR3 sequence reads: CASSWGHPSKSNQPQHF. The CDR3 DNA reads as TGTGCCAGCAGCTGGGGACACCCCTCGAAAAGCAATCAGCCCCAGCATTTT.

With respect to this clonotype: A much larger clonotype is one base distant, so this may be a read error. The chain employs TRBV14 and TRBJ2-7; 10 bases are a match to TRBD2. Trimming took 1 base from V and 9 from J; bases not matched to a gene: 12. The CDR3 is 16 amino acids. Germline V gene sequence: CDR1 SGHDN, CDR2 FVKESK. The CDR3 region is CASSQGSGTSAWAQYF. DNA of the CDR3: TGTGCCAGCAGCCAAGGGTCCGGGACTAGCGCATGGGCGCAGTACTTC. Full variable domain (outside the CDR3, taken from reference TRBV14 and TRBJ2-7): EAGVTQFPSHSVIEKGQTVTLRCDPISGHDNLYWYRRVMGKEIKFLLHFVKESKQDESGMPNNRFLAERTGGTYSTLKVQPAELEDSGVYFCASSQGSGTSAWAQYFGPGTRLTVT.

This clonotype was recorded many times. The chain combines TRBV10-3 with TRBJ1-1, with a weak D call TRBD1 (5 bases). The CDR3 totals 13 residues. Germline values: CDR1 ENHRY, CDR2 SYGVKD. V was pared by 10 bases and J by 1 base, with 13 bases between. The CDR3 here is CATRDRPNTEAFF. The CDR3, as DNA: TGTGCCACACGAGACAGACCGAACACTGAAGCTTTCTTT.

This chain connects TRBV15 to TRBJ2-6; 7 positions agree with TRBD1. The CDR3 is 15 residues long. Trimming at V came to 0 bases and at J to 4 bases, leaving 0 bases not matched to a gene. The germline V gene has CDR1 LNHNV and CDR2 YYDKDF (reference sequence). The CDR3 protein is CATSREGQGANVLTF. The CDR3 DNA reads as TGTGCCACCAGCAGAGAGGGACAGGGGGCCAACGTCCTGACTTTC.

In nucleotides, the CDR3 is TGTGCCAGCAGCTCAGACGGGACAGGGGCCCGATTGGGAAAAGAGACCCAGTACTTC. This sequence encodes CASSSDGTGARLGKETQYF. The V call is TRBV7-2, the J call TRBJ2-5, with 10 bases aligning to TRBD1. The length of the CDR3 is 19 residues. V lost 4 bases and J lost 3; bases outside the gene matches: 17. CDR1 is SGHTA, CDR2 FQGNSA, per germline.

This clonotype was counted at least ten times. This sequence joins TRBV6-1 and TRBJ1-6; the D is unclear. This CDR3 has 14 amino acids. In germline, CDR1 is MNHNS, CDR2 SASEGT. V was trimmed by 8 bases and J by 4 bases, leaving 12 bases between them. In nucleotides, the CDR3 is TGTGCCAGCGTGATCCAGGAATATAATTCACCCCTCCACTTT. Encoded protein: CASVIQEYNSPLHF.

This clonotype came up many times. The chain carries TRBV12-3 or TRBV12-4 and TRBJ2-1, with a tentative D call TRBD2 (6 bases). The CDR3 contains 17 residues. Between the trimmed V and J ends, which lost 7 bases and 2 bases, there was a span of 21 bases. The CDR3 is CASTLRSGGIPYNEQFF. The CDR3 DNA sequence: TGTGCCAGCACCCTTAGGTCGGGCGGGATTCCCTACAATGAGCAGTTCTTC.

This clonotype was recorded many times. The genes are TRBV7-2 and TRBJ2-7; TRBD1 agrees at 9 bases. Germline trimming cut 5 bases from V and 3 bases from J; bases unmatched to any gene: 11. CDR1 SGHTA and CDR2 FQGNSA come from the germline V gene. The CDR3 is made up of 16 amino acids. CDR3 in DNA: TGTGCCAGCAGCCATTCCGCAGGACAGGGGAGCTACGAGCAGTACTTC. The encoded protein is CASSHSAGQGSYEQYF.

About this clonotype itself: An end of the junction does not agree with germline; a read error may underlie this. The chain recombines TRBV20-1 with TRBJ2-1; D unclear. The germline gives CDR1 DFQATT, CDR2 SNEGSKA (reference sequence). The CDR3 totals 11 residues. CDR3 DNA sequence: TGCAGTGCAGAAAGCAGAAATGAGCAGTCCTTC. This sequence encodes CSAESRNEQSF.

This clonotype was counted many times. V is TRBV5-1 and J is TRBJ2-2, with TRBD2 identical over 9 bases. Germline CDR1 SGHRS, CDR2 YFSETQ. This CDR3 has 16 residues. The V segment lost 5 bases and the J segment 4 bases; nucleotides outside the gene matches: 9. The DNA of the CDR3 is TGCGCCAGCAGTTTACCTCTAGCGGGACTCACCGGGGAGCTGTTTTTT. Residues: CASSLPLAGLTGELFF.

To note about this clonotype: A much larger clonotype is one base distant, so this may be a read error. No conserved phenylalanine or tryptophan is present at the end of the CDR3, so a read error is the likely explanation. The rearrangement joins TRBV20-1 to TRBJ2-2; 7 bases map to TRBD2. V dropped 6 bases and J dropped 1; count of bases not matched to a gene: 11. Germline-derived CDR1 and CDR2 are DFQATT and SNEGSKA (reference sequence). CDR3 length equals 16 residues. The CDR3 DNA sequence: TGCAGTGCCCGCCCCCGGGGACTACGGAACACCGGGGAGCTGTTTCTT. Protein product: CSARPRGLRNTGELFL.

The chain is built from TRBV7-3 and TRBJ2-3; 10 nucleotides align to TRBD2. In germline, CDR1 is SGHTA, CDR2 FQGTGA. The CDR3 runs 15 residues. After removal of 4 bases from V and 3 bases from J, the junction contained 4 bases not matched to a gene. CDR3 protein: CASSSSGRGTDTQYF. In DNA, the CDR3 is TGTGCCAGCAGCTCGAGCGGGAGGGGGACAGATACGCAGTATTTT.

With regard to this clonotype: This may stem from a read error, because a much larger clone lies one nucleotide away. CDR3 in amino acids: CASSISADGGGRKNVQYF. The CDR3 DNA follows: TGTGCCAGTAGTATATCCGCCGACGGCGGAGGGAGGAAAAACGTTCAGTACTTC. This chain connects TRBV19 to TRBJ2-4, with D perhaps matching TRBD2 (6 bases). The CDR3 has 18 amino acids. Germline V gene data show CDR1 as LNHDA and CDR2 as SQIVND (reference sequence). The entire variable domain, with the rest obtained from reference TRBV19 and TRBJ2-4, is as follows: DGGITQSPKYLFRKEGQNVTLSCEQNLNHDAMYWYRQDPGQGLRLIYYSQIVNDFQKGDIAEGYSVSREKKESFPLTVTSAQKNPTAFYLCASSISADGGGRKNVQYFGAGTRLSVL.

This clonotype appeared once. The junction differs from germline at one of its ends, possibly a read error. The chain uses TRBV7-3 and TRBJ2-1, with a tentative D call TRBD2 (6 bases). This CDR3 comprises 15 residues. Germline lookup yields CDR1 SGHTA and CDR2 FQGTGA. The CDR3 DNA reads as TGTGCCAGCAGCTTAACGGAGGGCTACGGGAATGAGCAATCCTTC. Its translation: CASSLTEGYGNEQSF. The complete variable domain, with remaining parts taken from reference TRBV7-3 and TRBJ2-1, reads GAGVSQTPSNKVTEKGKYVELRCDPISGHTALYWYRQSLGQGPEFLIYFQGTGAADDSGLPNDRFFAVRPEGSVSTLKIQRTERGDSAVYLCASSLTEGYGNEQSFGPGTRLTVL.

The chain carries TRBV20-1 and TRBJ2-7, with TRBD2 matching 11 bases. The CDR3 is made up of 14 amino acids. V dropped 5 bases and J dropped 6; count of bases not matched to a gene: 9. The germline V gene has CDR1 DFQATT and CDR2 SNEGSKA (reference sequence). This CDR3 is CSAVTSGSACEQYF. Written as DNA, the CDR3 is TGCAGTGCTGTAACTAGCGGGAGCGCCTGCGAGCAGTACTTC.

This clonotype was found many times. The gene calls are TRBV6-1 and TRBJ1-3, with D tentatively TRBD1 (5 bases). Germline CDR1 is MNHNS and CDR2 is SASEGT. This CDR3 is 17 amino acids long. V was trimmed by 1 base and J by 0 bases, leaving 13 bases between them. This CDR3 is CASSEGGLGLSGNTIYF. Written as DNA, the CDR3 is TGTGCCAGCAGTGAAGGGGGATTGGGGCTCTCTGGAAACACCATATATTTT.

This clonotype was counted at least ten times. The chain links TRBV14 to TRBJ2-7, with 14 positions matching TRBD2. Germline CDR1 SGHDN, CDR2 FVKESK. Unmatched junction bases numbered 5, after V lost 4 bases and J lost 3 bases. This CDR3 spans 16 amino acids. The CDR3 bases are TGTGCCAGCAGCCGACGGACTAGCGGGAGGTTCTACGAGCAGTACTTC. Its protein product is CASSRRTSGRFYEQYF. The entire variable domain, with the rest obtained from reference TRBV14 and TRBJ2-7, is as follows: EAGVTQFPSHSVIEKGQTVTLRCDPISGHDNLYWYRRVMGKEIKFLLHFVKESKQDESGMPNNRFLAERTGGTYSTLKVQPAELEDSGVYFCASSRRTSGRFYEQYFGPGTRLTVT.

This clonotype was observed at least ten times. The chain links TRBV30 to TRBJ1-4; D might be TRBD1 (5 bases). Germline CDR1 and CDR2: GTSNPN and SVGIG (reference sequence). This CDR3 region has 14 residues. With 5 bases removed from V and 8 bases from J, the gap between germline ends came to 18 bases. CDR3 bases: TGTGCCTGGGGGAACGGGGGGTCGGGGGAAAAACTGTTTTTT. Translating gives CAWGNGGSGEKLFF.

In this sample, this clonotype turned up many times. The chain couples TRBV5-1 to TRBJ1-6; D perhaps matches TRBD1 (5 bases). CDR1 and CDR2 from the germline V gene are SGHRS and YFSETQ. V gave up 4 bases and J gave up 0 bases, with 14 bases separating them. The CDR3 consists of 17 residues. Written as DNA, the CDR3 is TGCGCCAGCAGCCGTCAGGGAAGTGGCTCCTATAATTCACCCCTCCACTTT. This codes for CASSRQGSGSYNSPLHF.

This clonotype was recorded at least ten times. In DNA, the CDR3 is TGTGCCAGCAGTGAAGAGACAGGGGGGGCTGGGGCCAACGTCCTGACTTTC. It codes for CASSEETGGAGANVLTF. This chain connects TRBV2 to TRBJ2-6; 9 bases are shared with TRBD1. This CDR3 comprises 17 residues. Germline values: CDR1 SNHLY, CDR2 FYNNEI. V gave up 1 base and J gave up 2 bases; unmatched junction bases: 3.

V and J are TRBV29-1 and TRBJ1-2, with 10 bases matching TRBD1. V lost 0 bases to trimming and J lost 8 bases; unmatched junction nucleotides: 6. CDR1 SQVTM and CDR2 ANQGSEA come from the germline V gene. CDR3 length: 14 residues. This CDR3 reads CSVEDIGTGEGYTF. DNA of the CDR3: TGCAGCGTTGAAGATATCGGGACAGGGGAGGGCTACACCTTC.